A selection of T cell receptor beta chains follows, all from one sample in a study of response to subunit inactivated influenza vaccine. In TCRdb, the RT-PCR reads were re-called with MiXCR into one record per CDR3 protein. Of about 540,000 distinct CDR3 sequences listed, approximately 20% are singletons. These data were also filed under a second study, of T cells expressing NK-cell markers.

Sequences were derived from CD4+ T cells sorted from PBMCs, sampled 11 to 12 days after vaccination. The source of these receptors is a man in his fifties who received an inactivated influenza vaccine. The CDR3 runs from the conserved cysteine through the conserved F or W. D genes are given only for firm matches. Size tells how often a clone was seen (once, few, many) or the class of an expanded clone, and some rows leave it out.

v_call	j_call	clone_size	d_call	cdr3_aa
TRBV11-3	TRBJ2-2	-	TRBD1	CASRLGTGRTGELFF
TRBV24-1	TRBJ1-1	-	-	CATSDSFGGEAFF
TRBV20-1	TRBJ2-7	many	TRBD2	CSARRDWGTSGRPSSYEQYF
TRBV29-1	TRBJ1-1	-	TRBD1	CSVDPTGGITEAFF
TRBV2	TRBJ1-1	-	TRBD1	CASSMGQLREAFF
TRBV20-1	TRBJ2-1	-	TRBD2	CSLGGRGNEQFF
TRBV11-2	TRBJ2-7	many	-	CASSLVDDSSYEQYF
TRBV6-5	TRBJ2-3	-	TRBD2	CASSSRFSSGSRSTDTQYF
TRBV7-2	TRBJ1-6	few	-	CASSVYSYNSPLHF
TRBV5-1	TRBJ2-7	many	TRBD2	CASRLAPNYEQYF
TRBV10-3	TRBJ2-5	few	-	CAISGLGHRETQYF
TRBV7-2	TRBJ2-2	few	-	CASSQNPSRAAGELFF
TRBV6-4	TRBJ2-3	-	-	CASSDHRTDTQYF
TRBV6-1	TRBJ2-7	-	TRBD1	CASSGDRGSVYEQYF
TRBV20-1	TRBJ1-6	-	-	CSKSRVNSPLHF
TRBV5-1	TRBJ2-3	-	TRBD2	CASSLESGGAGDTQYF
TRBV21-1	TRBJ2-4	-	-	CASRPCTAGLAKNIQYF
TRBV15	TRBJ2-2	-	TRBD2	CATSRVTAGAGELFF
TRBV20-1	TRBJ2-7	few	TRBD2	CSARDRAGGSYEQYF
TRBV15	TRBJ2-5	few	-	CATSRGGWETQYF
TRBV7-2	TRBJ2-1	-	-	CASSLGGVIEQFF
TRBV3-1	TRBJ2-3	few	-	CASRNAGTDTQYF
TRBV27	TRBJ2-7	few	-	CASSYGQYYEQYF
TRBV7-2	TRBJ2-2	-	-	CASSSGATANTGELFF
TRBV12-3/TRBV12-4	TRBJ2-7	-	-	CASRPPPPGLTYEQYF
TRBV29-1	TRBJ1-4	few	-	CSVGQTHGELFF
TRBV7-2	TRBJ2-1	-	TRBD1	CASRAAGTGYNEQFF
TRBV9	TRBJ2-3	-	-	CASTGITTDTQYF
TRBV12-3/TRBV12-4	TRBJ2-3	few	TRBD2	CASDAGGDTQYF
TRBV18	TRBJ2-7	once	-	CASSPRDLGTWEQYF
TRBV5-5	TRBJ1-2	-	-	CASSLNINYGYTF
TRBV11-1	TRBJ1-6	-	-	CASSFGDRPNSPLHF
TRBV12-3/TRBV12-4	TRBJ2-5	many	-	CASSLSRRETQYF
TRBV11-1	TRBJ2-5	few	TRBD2	CASSLVAGGVVETQYF
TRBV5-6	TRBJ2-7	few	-	CASSMGRVYEQYF
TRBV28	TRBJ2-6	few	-	CASSFGTQGTGANVLTF
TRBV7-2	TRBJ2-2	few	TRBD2	CASSLPSGTGGELFF
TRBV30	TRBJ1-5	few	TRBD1	CAWSAGTGNQPQHF
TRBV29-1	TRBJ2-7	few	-	CSEGSRVKSYEQYF
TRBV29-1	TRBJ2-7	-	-	CSAGGGVYEQYF
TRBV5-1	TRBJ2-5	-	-	CASSLMSRRETQYF
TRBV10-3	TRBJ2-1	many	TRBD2	CAISRLAGVDNEQFF
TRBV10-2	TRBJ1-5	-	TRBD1	CASSGTGRVQPQHF
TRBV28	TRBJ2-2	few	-	CASSFLHLRRLNTGELFF
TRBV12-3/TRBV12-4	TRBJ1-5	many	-	CASSLTRNQPQHF
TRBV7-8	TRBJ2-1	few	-	CASSLAGTNNEQFF
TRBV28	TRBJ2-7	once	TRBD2	CASSKTRLAGVTYEQYF
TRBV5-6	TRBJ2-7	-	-	CASSSFHGGEQYF